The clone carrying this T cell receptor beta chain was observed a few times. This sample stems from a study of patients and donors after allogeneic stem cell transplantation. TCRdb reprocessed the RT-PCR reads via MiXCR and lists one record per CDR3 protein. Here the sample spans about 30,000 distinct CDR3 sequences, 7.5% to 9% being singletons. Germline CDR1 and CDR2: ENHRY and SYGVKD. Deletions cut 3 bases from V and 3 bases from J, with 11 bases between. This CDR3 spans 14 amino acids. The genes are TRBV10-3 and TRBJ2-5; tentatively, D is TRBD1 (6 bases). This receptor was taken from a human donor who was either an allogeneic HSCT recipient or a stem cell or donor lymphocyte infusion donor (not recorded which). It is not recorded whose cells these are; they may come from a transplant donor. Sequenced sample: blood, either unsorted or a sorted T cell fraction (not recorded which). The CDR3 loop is CAISETGSKETQYF. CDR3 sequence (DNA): TGTGCCATCAGTGAAACAGGGTCGAAAGAGACCCAGTACTTC.